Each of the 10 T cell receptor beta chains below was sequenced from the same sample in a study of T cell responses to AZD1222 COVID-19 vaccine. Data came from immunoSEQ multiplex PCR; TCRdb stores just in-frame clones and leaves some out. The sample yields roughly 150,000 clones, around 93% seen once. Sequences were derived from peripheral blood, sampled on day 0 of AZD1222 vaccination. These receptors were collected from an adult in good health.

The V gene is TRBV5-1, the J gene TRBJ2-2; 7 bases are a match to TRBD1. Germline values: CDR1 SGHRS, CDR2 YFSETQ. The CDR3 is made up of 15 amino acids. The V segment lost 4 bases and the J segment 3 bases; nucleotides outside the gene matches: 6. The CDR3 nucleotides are TGCGCCAGCAGCCCTACAGGGGATTACACCGGGGAGCTGTTTTTT. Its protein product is CASSPTGDYTGELFF.

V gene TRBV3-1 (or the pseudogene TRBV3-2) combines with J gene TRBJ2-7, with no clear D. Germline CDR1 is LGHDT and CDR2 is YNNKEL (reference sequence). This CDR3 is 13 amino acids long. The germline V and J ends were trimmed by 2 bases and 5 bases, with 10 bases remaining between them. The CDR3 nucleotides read TGTGCCAGCAGCCAAAGAATGATAGACGAGCAGTACTTC. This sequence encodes CASSQRMIDEQYF.

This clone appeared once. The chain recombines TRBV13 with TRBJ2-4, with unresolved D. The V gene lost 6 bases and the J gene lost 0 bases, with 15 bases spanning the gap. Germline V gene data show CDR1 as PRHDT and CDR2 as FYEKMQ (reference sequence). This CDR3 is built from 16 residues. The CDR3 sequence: CASSSGPKLAKNIQYF. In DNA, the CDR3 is TGTGCCAGCAGTTCCGGCCCAAAACTAGCCAAAAACATTCAGTACTTC.

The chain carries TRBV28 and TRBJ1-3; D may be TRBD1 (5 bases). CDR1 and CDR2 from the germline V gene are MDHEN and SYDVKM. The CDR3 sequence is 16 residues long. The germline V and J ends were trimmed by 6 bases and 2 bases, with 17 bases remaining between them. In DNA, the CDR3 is TGTGCCAGCAGAGGCCATACAGGAGCCCCTGGAAACACCATATATTTT. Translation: CASRGHTGAPGNTIYF.

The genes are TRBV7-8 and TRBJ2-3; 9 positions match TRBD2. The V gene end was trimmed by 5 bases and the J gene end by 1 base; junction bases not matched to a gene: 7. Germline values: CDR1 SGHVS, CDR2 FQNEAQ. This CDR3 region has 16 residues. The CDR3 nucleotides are TGTGCCAGCAGCACCCACCCTAGCGGGGGCACAGATACGCAGTATTTT. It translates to CASSTHPSGGTDTQYF.

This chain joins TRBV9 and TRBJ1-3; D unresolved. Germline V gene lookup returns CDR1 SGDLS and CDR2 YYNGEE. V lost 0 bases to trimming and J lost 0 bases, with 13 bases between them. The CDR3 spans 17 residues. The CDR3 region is CASSVEWTTLSGNTIYF. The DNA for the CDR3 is TGTGCCAGCAGCGTAGAGTGGACTACCCTCTCTGGAAACACCATATATTTT. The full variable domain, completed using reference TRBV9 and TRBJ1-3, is DSGVTQTPKHLITATGQRVTLRCSPRSGDLSVYWYQQSLDQGLQFLIQYYNGEERAKGNILERFSAQQFPDLHSELNLSSLELGDSALYFCASSVEWTTLSGNTIYFGEGSWLTVV.

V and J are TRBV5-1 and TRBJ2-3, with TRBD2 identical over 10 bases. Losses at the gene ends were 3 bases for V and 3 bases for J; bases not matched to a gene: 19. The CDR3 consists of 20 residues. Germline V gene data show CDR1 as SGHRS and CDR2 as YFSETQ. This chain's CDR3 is CASSSPSGSGRAGGTDTQYF. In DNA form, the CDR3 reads TGCGCCAGCAGCTCCCCCTCTGGGAGCGGGAGGGCCGGTGGGACAGATACGCAGTATTTT.

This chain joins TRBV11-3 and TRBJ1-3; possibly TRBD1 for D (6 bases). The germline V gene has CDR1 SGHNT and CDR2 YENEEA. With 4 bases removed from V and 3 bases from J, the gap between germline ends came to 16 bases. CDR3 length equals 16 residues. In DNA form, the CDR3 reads TGTGCCAGCAGCTCCGGCTACAGGGCTCTTGGAAACACCATATATTTT. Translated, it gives CASSSGYRALGNTIYF.

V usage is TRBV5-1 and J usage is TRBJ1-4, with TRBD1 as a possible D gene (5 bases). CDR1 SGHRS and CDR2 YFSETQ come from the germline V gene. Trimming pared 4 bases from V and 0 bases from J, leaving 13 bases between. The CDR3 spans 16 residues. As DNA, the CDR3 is TGCGCCAGCAGCCTAGAAGTAGGGGCAACTAATGAAAAACTGTTTTTT. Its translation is CASSLEVGATNEKLFF.

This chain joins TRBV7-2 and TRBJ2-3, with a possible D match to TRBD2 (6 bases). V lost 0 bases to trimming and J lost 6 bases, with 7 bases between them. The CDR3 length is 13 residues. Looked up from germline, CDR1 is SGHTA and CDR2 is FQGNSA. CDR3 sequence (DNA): TGTGCCAGCAGCTTAGCTGGGAGGGATACGCAGTATTTT. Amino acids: CASSLAGRDTQYF.